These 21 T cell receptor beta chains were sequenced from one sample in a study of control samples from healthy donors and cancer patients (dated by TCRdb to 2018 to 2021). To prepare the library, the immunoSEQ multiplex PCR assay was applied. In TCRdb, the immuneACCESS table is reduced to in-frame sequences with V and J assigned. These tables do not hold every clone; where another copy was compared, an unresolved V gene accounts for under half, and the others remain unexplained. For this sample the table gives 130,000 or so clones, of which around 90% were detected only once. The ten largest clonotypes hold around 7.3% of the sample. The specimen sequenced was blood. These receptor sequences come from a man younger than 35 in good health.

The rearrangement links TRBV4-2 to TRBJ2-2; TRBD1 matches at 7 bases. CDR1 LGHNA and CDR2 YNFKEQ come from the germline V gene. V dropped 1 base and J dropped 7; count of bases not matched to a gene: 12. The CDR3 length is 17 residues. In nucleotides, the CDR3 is TGTGCCAGCAGCCAAGTCTCGCTGAGGGGGCAAAGCGGGGAGCTGTTTTTT. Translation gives CASSQVSLRGQSGELFF.

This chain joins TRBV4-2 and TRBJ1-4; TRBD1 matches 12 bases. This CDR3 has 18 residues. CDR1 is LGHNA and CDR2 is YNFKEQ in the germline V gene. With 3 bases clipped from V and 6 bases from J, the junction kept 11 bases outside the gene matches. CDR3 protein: CASSQGPGTGGADEKLFF. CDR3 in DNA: TGTGCCAGCAGCCAGGGTCCCGGGACAGGGGGCGCAGATGAAAAACTGTTTTTT.

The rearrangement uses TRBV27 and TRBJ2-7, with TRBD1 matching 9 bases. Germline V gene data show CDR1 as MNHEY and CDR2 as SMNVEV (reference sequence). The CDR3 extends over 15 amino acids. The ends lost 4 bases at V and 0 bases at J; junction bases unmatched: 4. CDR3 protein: CASSWLGQGSYEQYF. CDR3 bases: TGTGCCAGCAGTTGGTTGGGACAGGGCTCCTACGAGCAGTACTTC.

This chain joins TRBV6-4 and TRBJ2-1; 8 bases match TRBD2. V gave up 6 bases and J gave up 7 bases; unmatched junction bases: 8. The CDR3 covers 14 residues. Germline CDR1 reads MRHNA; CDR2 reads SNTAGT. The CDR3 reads CASSSGTSGNEQFF. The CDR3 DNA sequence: TGTGCCAGCAGCTCCGGGACTAGTGGTAATGAGCAGTTCTTC.

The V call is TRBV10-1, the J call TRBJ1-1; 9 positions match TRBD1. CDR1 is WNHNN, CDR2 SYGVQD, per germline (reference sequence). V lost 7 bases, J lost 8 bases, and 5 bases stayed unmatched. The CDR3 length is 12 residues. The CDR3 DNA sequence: TGCGCCAGCAACGCCGGGACAGGGGAAGCTTTCTTT. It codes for CASNAGTGEAFF.

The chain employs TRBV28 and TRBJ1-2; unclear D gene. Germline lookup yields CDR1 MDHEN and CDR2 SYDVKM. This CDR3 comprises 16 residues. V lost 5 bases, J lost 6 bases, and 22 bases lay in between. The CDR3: CASSPLRTGRDNGYTF. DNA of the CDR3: TGTGCCAGCAGTCCCCTTCGGACCGGGCGGGATAATGGCTACACCTTC.

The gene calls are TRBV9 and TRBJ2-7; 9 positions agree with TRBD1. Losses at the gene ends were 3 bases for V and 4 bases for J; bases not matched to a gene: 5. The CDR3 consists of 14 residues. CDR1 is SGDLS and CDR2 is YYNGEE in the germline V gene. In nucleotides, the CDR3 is TGTGCCAGCAGCGGAGGGACAGGGATTTACGAGCAGTACTTC. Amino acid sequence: CASSGGTGIYEQYF.

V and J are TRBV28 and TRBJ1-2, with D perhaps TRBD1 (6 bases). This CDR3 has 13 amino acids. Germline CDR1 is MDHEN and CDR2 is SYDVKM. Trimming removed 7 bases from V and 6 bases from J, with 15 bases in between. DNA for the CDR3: TGTGCCAGCAAAAGGAGGGGGGCGAATGGCTACACCTTC. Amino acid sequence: CASKRRGANGYTF.

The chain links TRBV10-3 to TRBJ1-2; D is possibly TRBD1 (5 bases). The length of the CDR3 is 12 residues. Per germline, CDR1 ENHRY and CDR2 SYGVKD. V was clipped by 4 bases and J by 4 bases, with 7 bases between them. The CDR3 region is CAISVGVYGYTF. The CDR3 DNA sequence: TGTGCCATCAGTGTAGGGGTCTATGGCTACACCTTC.

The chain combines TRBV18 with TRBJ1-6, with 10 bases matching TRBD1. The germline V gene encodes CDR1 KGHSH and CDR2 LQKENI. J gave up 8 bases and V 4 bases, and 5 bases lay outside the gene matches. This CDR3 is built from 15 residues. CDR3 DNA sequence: TGTGCCAGCTCACTTACCGGGACAGGGGATTCACCCCTCCACTTT. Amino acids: CASSLTGTGDSPLHF.

CDR3 bases: TGCGCCAGCAGACAGGGGCAGGAATATGGCTACACCTTC. Protein product: CASRQGQEYGYTF. This sequence joins TRBV5-1 and TRBJ1-2; 7 bases align to TRBD1. Germline CDR1 SGHRS, CDR2 YFSETQ. The CDR3 is made up of 13 amino acids. V was clipped by 5 bases and J by 5 bases; unmatched bases: 6.

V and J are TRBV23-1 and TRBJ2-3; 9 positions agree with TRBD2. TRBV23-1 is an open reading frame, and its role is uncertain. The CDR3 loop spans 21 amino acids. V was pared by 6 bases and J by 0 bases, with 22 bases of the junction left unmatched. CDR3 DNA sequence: TGCGCCAGCAGCCAGTCTCCTGGGACTAGCAGTCGTTTAGCTAGCACAGATACGCAGTATTTT. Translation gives CASSQSPGTSSRLASTDTQYF.

In DNA, the CDR3 is TGTGCTAGTGGTTTGCTAGCGAACCACCTTAGTGGTGAGCAGTTCTTC. Amino acid sequence: CASGLLANHLSGEQFF. The chain uses TRBV12-5 and TRBJ2-1, with a weak D call TRBD2 (6 bases). CDR1 LGHNT and CDR2 FRNRAP come from the germline V gene. Trimming left V 2 bases short and J 9 bases short, with 20 bases between. The CDR3 covers 16 residues.

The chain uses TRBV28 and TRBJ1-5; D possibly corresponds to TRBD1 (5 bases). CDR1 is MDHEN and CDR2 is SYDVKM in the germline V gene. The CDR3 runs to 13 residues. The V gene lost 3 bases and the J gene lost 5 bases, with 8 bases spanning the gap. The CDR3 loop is CASSFRGDQPQHF. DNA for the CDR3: TGTGCCAGCAGTTTTAGGGGCGATCAGCCCCAGCATTTT.

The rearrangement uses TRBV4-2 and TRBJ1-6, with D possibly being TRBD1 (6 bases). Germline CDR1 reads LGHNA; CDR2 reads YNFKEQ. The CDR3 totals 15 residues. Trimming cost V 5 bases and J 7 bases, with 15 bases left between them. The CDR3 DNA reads TGTGCCAGCAGCGACACAGGGTCAAGGAATTCACCCCTCCACTTT. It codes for CASSDTGSRNSPLHF.

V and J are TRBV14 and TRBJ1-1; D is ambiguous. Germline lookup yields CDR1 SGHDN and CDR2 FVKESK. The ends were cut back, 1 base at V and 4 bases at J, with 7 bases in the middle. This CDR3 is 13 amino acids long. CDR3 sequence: CASSQGLGTEAFF. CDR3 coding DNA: TGTGCCAGCAGCCAAGGACTGGGCACTGAAGCTTTCTTT.

The CDR3 nucleotides read TGTGCCAGCCGAAATACGGGGGCAGATACGCAGTATTTT. This encodes CASRNTGADTQYF. This chain joins TRBV19 and TRBJ2-3; D is perhaps TRBD2 (6 bases). The V end was cut by 9 bases, the J end by 4 bases, with 14 bases between. This CDR3 is 13 amino acids long. Germline V CDR1 and CDR2: LNHDA, SQIVND (reference sequence).

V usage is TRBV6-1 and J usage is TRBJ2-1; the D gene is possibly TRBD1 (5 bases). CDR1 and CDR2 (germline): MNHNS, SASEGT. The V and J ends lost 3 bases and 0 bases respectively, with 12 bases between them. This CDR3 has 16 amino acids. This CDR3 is CASSDRVLSSYNEQFF. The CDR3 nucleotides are TGTGCCAGCAGTGACAGGGTCCTAAGCTCCTACAATGAGCAGTTCTTC.

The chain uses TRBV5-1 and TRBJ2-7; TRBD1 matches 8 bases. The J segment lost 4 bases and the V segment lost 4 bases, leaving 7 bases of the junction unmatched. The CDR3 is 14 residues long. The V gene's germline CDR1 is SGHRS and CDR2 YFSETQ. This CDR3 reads CASSEVRDRYEQYF. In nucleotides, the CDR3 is TGCGCCAGCAGCGAGGTCCGGGACAGGTACGAGCAGTACTTC.

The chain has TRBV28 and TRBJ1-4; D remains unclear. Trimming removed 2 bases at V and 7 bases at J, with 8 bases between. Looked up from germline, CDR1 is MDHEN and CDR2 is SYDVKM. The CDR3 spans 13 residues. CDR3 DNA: TGTGCCAGCAGTTTACATGAGGGTGAAAAACTGTTTTTT. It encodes CASSLHEGEKLFF.

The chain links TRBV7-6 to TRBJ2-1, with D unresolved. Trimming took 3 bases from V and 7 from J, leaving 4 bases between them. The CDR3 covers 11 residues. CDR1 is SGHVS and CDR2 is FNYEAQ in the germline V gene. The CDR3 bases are TGTGCCAGCAGCTTTATAAATGAGCAGTTCTTC. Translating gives CASSFINEQFF.